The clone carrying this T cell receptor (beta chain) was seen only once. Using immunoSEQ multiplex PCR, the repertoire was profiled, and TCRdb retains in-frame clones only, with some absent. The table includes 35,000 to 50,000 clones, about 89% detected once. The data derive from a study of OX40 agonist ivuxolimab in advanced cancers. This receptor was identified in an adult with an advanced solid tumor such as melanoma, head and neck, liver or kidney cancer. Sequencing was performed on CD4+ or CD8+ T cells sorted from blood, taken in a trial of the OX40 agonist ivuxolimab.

CDR3 nucleotides: TGTGCCAGCAGCTTGAGCCAACCCGCCAGAGAAGGGCAGTACTTC. Translation gives CASSLSQPAREGQYF. The V and J genes are TRBV5-6 and TRBJ2-7; D is undetermined. The CDR3 loop spans 15 amino acids. Trimming pared 1 base from V and 9 bases from J, leaving 20 bases between. Germline CDR1 is SGHDT and CDR2 is YYEEEE.